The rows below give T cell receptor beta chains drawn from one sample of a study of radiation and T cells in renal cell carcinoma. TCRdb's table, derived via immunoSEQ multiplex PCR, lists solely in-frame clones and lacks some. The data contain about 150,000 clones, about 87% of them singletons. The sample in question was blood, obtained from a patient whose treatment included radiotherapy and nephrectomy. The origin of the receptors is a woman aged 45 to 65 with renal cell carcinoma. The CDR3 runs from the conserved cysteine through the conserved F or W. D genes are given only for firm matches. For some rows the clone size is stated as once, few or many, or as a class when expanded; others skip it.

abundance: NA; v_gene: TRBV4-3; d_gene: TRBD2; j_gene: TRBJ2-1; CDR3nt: TGCGCCAGCAGCCAAGAACTAGCGGGGGTAGGCGGTGAGCAGTTCTTC; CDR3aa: CASSQELAGVGGEQFF
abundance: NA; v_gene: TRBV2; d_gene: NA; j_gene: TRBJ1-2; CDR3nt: TGTGCCAGCAGTGGTAACGTGGGATCAGCCTATGGCTACACCTTC; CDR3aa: CASSGNVGSAYGYTF
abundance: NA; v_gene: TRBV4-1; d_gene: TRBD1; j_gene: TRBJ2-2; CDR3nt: TGCGCCAGCAGCCAGAGACCGACCGGGACAGGGGGCTATACCGGGGAGCTGTTTTTT; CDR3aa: CASSQRPTGTGGYTGELFF
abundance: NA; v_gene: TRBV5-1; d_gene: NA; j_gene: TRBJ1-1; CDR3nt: TGCGCCAGCAGCTTGGGGGGTGACTTGAACACTGAAGCTTTCTTT; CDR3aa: CASSLGGDLNTEAFF
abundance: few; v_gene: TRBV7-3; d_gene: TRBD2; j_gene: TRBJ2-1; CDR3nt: TGTGCCAGCAGCCCCATAGCGGGAGCCTCCTACAATGAGCAGTTCTTC; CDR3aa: CASSPIAGASYNEQFF
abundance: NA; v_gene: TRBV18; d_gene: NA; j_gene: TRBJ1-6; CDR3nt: TGTGCCAGCTCCGAGGGACGCAACTCCTATAATTCACCCCTCCACTTT; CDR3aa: CASSEGRNSYNSPLHF
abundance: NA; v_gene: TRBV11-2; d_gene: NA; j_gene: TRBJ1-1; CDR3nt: TGTGCCAGCAGCTTAGTGGATGAAGCTTTCTTT; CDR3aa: CASSLVDEAFF
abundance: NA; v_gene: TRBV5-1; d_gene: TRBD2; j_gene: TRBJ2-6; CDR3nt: TGCGCCAGCAGCTTGGGGGCGGGAGCGAGTGTCGGGGCCAACGTCCTGACTTTC; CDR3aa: CASSLGAGASVGANVLTF
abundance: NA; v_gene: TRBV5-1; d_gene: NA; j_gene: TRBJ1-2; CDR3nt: TGCGCCAGCAGCTTGGTAGGAGGCTACACCTTC; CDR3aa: CASSLVGGYTF
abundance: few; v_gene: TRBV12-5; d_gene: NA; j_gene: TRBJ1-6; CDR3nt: TGTGCTAGTGGTTTGGACCATTCACCCCTCCACTTT; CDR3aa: CASGLDHSPLHF
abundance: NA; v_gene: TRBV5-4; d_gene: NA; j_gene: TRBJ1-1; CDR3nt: TGTGCCAGCAGCTTTCCCTACGGGAACACTGAAGCTTTCTTT; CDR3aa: CASSFPYGNTEAFF
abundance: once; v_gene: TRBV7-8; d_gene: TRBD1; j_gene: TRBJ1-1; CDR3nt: TGTGCCAGCAGAACGGGACAGGGCGGGACTGAAGCTTTCTTT; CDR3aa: CASRTGQGGTEAFF
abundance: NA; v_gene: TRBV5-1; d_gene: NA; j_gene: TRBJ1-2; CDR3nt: TGCGCCAGCAGCTCGACGACAGCCGGCTATGGCTACACCTTC; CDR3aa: CASSSTTAGYGYTF
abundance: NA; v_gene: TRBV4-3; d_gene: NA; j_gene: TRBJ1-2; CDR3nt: TGCGCCAGCAGCCACGCGGGTGGAGAAGATGGCTACACCTTC; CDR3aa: CASSHAGGEDGYTF
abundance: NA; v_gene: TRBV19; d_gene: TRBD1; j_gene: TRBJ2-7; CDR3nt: TGTGCCAGTAGTACCCCGGGACAGACCTTACAGCAGTACTTC; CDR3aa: CASSTPGQTLQQYF
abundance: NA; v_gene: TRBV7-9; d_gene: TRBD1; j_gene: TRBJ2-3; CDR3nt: TGTGCCAGCAGTCCAGGGGGAGATACGCAGTATTTT; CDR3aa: CASSPGGDTQYF